Below, 7 T cell receptor beta chains from the same sample are listed, as sequenced in a study of blood T cell repertoires in COVID-19. Only in-frame clones appear in the TCRdb table, and some are missing; sequencing was by immunoSEQ multiplex PCR. The sample holds some 40,000 clones, around nine tenths seen once. The sample comprised peripheral blood. All receptors derive from a man between 65 and 80 years old with active COVID-19.

The V and J genes are TRBV6-1 and TRBJ2-1, with 8 bases lining up with TRBD1. CDR3 length: 15 residues. CDR1 MNHNS and CDR2 SASEGT come from the germline V gene. The V segment lost 3 bases and the J segment 9 bases; nucleotides outside the gene matches: 10. The CDR3 sequence: CASSDPLGQAGEQFF. In DNA form, the CDR3 reads TGTGCCAGCAGTGATCCTTTGGGACAGGCGGGTGAGCAGTTCTTC.

This clone was counted a single time. This rearrangement joins TRBV7-2 to TRBJ2-5; TRBD2 matches 8 bases. Germline trimming cut 7 bases from V and 6 bases from J; bases unmatched to any gene: 7. There are 13 residues in the CDR3. The germline gives CDR1 SGHTA, CDR2 FQGNSA. The CDR3 DNA follows: TGTGCCAGCATCCCCGGGGGGGGAAAGACCCAGTACTTC. Protein sequence: CASIPGGGKTQYF.

The count of this clone is one. This chain uses TRBV4-2 with TRBJ2-2; 8 nucleotides align to TRBD2. Germline V lookup: CDR1 LGHNA, CDR2 YNFKEQ. With 0 bases clipped from V and 4 bases from J, the junction kept 7 bases outside the gene matches. The CDR3 runs to 17 residues. In nucleotides, the CDR3 is TGTGCCAGCAGCCAAGAACTCGGGACTAGGGTCACCGGGGAGCTGTTTTTT. Its protein is CASSQELGTRVTGELFF.

The chain carries TRBV28 and TRBJ1-2, with D uncertain. The V and J ends lost 3 bases and 1 base respectively, with 12 bases between them. This CDR3 contains 15 residues. CDR1 MDHEN and CDR2 SYDVKM come from the germline V gene. CDR3 in amino acids: CASSFHRVVNYGYTF. In nucleotides, the CDR3 is TGTGCCAGCAGTTTTCATCGGGTCGTTAACTATGGCTACACCTTC.

Here the CDR3 reads CASSVGTANTGELFF. The CDR3 nucleotides are TGTGCCAGCAGCGTGGGGACAGCGAACACCGGGGAGCTGTTTTTT. The chain has TRBV9 and TRBJ2-2, with 7 positions matching TRBD1. This CDR3 comprises 15 residues. The V gene's germline CDR1 is SGDLS and CDR2 YYNGEE. Germline trimming cut 2 bases from V and 0 bases from J; bases unmatched to any gene: 1.

The chain links TRBV18 to TRBJ1-6; D is perhaps TRBD1 (5 bases). The CDR3 totals 13 residues. CDR1 is KGHSH and CDR2 is LQKENI in the germline V gene. V was shortened by 6 bases and J by 9 bases, with 12 bases between the two germline ends. CDR3 DNA sequence: TGTGCCAGCTCGGGAGGGACCACTTCACCCCTCCACTTT. It translates to CASSGGTTSPLHF. Supplemented by reference TRBV18 and TRBJ1-6, the full variable domain reads NAGVMQNPRHLVRRRGQEARLRCSPMKGHSHVYWYRQLPEEGLKFMVYLQKENIIDESGMPKERFSAEFPKEGPSILRIQQVVRGDSAAYFCASSGGTTSPLHFGNGTRLTVT.

The CDR3 DNA sequence: TGTGCCAGCAGCCCCCATAGACAGCCAGGGGGCTACACCTTC. Encoded protein: CASSPHRQPGGYTF. V usage is TRBV11-2 and J usage is TRBJ1-2, with a tentative D call TRBD1 (5 bases). From germline, CDR1 is SGHAT and CDR2 FQNNGV. Trimming cost V 5 bases and J 8 bases, with 18 bases left between them. This CDR3 spans 14 amino acids.